These 7 T cell receptor beta chains came from one sample sequenced in a study of CDR3 diversity in severe acne. TCRdb passed the PCR reads through MiXCR, listing each CDR3 protein once. The data show around 100,000 distinct CDR3 sequences, about half seen once. Sample: blood. These receptors were collected from a male donor with acne.

This chain uses TRBV6-1 with TRBJ2-7; 9 bases match TRBD1. Germline-derived CDR1 and CDR2 are MNHNS and SASEGT. The CDR3 spans 15 residues. V dropped 5 bases and J dropped 1; count of bases not matched to a gene: 6. The CDR3 region is CASSYRDRESYEQYF. CDR3 nucleotides: TGTGCCAGCAGTTACAGGGACAGGGAATCCTACGAGCAGTACTTC.

There are many counts of this clonotype. This chain uses TRBV4-3 with TRBJ2-1; no reliable D call. Trimming stripped 1 base from V and 6 bases from J, with 19 bases between. CDR3 size: 17 residues. Looked up from germline, CDR1 is LGHNA and CDR2 is YSLEER. The CDR3 DNA reads TGCGCCAGCAGCCAAGTGGCGGTCCCACGGGTCTCCAATGAGCAGTTCTTC. It codes for CASSQVAVPRVSNEQFF.

On this clonotype itself: The junction departs from the called germline gene at one end, perhaps through a read error. The rearrangement uses TRBV15 and TRBJ1-6; D call uncertain. The CDR3 contains 9 residues. Per the germline V gene, CDR1 is LNHNV and CDR2 is YYDKDF (reference sequence). CDR3: CSYNSPLHF. CDR3 nucleotide sequence: TGCTCCTATAATTCACCCCTCCACTTT.

This clonotype was recorded a few times. The chain employs TRBV7-9 and TRBJ2-1; either TRBD1 or TRBD2 may fit D (5 bases each). V lost 5 bases to trimming and J lost 0 bases, with 8 bases between them. The CDR3 spans 14 residues. Germline CDR1 SEHNR, CDR2 FQNEAQ (reference sequence). This CDR3 is CASSPGSSYNEQFF. CDR3 sequence (DNA): TGTGCCAGCAGCCCAGGGAGCTCCTACAATGAGCAGTTCTTC.

This clonotype was recorded once. V usage is TRBV6-2 or TRBV6-3 and J usage is TRBJ1-1; D is perhaps TRBD1 (6 bases). Germline V lookup: CDR1 MNHEY, CDR2 SVGEGT. CDR3 size: 15 residues. Trimming stripped 5 bases from V and 1 base from J, with 14 bases between. The CDR3: CASSPGGGANTEAFF. As DNA, the CDR3 is TGTGCCAGCAGTCCCGGGGGGGGGGCGAACACTGAAGCTTTCTTT.

Worth noting for this clonotype: It may be a read error: a sequence one base away is much more abundant. The CDR3 sequence: CASSYSSSGVSNSPLHF. The CDR3 DNA reads TGTGCCAGCAGTTACTCGTCGTCGGGGGTATCGAATTCACCCCTCCACTTT. J is TRBJ1-6 and V is TRBV6-6, with D tentatively TRBD1 (5 bases). The CDR3 spans 17 residues. The ends were cut back, 0 bases at V and 7 bases at J, with 16 bases in the middle. Germline values: CDR1 MNHNY, CDR2 SVGAGI (reference sequence).

The V call is TRBV5-6, the J call TRBJ2-6, with TRBD1 matching 9 bases. V trimming: 2 bases; J trimming: 2 bases; junction bases outside the gene matches: 8. Germline V gene sequence: CDR1 SGHDT, CDR2 YYEEEE. This CDR3 comprises 18 residues. The CDR3 loop is CASSLQGAFFPGANVLTF. In DNA form, the CDR3 reads TGTGCCAGCAGCTTACAGGGGGCGTTTTTTCCTGGGGCCAACGTCCTGACTTTC.